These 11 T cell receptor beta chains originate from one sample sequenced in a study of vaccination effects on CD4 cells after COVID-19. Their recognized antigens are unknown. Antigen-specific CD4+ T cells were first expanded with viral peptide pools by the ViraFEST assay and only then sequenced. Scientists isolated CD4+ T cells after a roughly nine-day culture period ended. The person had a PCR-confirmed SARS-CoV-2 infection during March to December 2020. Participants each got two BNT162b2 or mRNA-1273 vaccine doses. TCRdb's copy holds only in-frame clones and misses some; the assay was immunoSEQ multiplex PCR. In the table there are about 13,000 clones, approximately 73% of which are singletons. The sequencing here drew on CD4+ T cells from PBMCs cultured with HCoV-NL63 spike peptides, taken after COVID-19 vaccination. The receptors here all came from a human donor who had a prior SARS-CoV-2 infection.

The CDR3 is CASSLGSSYGYTF. The DNA of the CDR3 is TGTGCCAGCAGCTTGGGGTCGTCTTATGGCTACACCTTC. The rearrangement links TRBV5-6 to TRBJ1-2, with no clear D. This CDR3 has 13 amino acids. V was cut by 0 bases and J by 5 bases, with 8 bases left in between. Germline CDR1 and CDR2: SGHDT and YYEEEE.

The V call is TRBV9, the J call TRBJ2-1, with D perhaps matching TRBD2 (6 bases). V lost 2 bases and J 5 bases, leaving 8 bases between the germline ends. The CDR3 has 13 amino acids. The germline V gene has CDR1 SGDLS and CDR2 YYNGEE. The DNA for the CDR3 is TGTGCCAGCAGCGTTGGAGGGAACAATGAGCAGTTCTTC. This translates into CASSVGGNNEQFF.

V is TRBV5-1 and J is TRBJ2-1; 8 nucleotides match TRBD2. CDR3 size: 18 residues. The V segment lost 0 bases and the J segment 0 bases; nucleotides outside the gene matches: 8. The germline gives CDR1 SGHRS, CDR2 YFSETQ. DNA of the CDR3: TGCGCCAGCAGCTTGGCCGAGCCGGGAGGGCCCTCCTACAATGAGCAGTTCTTC. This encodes CASSLAEPGGPSYNEQFF. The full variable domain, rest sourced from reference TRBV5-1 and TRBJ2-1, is KAGVTQTPRYLIKTRGQQVTLSCSPISGHRSVSWYQQTPGQGLQFLFEYFSETQRNKGNFPGRFSGRQFSNSRSEMNVSTLELGDSALYLCASSLAEPGGPSYNEQFFGPGTRLTVL.

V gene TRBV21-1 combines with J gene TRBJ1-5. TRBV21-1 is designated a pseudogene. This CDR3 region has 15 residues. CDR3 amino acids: CASSKGRYSNQPQHF. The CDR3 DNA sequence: TGTGCCAGCAGCAAAGGACGGTATAGCAATCAGCCCCAGCATTTT.

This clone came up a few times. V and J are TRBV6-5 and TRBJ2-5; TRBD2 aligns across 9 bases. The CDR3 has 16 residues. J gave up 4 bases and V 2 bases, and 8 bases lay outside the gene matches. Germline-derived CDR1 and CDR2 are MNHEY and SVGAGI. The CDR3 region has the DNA TGTGCCAGCAGTTACGGAATAGCGGGGGATTTAGAGACCCAGTACTTC. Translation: CASSYGIAGDLETQYF.

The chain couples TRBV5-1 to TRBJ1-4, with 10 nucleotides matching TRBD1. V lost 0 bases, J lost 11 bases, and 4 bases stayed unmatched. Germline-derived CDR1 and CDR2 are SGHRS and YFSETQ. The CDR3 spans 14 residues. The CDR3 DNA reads TGCGCCAGCAGCTTGGGGGACAGGGGTTCTAAACTGTTTTTT. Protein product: CASSLGDRGSKLFF.

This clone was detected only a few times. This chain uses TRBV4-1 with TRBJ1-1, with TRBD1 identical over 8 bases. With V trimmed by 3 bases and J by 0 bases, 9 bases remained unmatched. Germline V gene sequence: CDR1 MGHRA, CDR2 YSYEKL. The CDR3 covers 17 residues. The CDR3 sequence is CASSQENQGAMNTEAFF. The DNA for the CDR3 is TGCGCCAGCAGCCAGGAGAACCAGGGGGCGATGAACACTGAAGCTTTCTTT.

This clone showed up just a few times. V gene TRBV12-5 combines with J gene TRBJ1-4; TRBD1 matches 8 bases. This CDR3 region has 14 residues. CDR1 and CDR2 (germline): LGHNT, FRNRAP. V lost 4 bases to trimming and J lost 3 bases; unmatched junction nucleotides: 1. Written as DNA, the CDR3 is TGTGCTAGTGGTTGGGGACAGGCTAATGAAAAACTGTTTTTT. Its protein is CASGWGQANEKLFF.

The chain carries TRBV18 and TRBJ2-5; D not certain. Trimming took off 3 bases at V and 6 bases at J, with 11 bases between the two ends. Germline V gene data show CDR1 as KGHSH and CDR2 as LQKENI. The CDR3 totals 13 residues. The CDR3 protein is CASSPAGFQTQYF. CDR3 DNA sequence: TGTGCCAGCTCACCGGCCGGATTTCAGACCCAGTACTTC.

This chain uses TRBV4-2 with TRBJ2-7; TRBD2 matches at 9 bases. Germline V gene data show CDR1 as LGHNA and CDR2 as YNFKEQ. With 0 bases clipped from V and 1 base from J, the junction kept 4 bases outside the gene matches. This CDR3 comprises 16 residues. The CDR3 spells CASSQDSGRLSYEQYF. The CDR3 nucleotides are TGTGCCAGCAGCCAAGATAGCGGGAGACTATCCTACGAGCAGTACTTC.

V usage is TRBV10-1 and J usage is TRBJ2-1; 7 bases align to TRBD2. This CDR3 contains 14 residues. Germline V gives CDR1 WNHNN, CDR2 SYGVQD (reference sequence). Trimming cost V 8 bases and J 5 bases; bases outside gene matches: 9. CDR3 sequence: CASGSGGRHNEQFF. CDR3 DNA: TGCGCCAGCGGTTCGGGCGGGAGACACAATGAGCAGTTCTTC.